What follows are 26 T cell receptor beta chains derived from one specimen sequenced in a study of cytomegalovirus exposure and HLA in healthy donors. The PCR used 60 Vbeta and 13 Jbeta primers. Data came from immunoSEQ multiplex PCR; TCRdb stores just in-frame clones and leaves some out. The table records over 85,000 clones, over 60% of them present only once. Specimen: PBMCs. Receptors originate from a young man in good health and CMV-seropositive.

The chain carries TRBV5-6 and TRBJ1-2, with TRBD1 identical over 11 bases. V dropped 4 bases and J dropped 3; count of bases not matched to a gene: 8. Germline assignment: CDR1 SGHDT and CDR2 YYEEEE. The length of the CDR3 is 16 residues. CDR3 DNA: TGTGCCAGCAGCCCTTCTTTGGGACAGGGGGACTATGGCTACACCTTC. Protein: CASSPSLGQGDYGYTF.

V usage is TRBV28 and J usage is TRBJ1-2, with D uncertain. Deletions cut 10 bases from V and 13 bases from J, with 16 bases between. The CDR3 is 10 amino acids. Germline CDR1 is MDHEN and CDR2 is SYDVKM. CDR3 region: CATLAGATTF. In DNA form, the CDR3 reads TGTGCCACCCTCGCCGGTGCTACCACCTTC.

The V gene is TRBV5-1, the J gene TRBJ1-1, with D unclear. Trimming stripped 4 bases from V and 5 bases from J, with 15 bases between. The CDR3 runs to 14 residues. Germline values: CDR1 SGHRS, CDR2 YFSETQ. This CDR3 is CASSKTGEETEAFF. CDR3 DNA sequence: TGCGCCAGCAGCAAAACCGGGGAAGAGACTGAAGCTTTCTTT. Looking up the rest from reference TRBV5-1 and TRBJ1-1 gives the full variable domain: KAGVTQTPRYLIKTRGQQVTLSCSPISGHRSVSWYQQTPGQGLQFLFEYFSETQRNKGNFPGRFSGRQFSNSRSEMNVSTLELGDSALYLCASSKTGEETEAFFGQGTRLTVV.

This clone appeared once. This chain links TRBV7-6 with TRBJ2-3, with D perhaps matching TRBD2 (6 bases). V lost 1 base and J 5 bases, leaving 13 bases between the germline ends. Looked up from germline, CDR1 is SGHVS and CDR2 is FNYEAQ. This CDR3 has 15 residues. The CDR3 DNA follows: TGTGCCAGCAGCTTAGGGGCGGGACTTGGAGATACGCAGTATTTT. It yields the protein CASSLGAGLGDTQYF.

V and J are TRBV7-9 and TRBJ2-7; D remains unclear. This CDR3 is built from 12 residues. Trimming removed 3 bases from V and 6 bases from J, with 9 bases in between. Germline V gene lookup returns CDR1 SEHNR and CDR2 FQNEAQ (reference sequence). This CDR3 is CASSLLWSEQYF. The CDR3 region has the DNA TGTGCCAGCAGCTTGTTGTGGAGCGAGCAGTACTTC.

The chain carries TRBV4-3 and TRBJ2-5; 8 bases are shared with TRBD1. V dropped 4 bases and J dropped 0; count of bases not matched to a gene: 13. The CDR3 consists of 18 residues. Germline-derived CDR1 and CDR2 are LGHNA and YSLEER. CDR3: CASSPGTGLTWYQETQYF. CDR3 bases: TGCGCCAGCAGCCCCGGGACAGGTCTTACCTGGTACCAAGAGACCCAGTACTTC.

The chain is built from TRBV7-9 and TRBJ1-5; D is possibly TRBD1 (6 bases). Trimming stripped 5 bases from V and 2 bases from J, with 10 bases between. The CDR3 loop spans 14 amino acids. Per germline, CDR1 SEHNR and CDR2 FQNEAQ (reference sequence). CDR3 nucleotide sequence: TGTGCCAGCAGCCGTTCAGGGGGCAATCAGCCCCAGCATTTT. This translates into CASSRSGGNQPQHF.

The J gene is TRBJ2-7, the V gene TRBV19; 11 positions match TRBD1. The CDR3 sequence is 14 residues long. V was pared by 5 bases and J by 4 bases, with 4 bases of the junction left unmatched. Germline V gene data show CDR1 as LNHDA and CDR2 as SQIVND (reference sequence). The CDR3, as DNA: TGTGCCAGTAGTTCCGGGACAGGGGGATACGAGCAGTACTTC. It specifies CASSSGTGGYEQYF.

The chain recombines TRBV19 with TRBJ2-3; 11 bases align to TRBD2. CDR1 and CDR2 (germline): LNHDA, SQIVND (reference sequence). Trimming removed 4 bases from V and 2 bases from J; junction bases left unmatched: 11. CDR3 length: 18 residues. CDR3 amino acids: CASSTPITSGGITDTQYF. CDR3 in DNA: TGTGCCAGTAGTACGCCAATAACTAGCGGGGGAATCACAGATACGCAGTATTTT.

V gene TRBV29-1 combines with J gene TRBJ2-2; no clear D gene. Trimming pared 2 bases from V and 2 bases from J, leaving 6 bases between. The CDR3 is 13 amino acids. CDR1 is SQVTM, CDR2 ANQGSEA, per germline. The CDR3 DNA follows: TGCAGCGTTGAACCAGAAAACACCGGGGAGCTGTTTTTT. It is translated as CSVEPENTGELFF.

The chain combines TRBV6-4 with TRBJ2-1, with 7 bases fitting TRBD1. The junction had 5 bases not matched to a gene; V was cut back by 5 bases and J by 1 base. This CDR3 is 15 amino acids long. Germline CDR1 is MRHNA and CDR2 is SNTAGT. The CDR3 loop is CASSNTGESYNEQFF. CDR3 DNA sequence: TGTGCCAGCAGTAATACAGGGGAATCCTACAATGAGCAGTTCTTC.

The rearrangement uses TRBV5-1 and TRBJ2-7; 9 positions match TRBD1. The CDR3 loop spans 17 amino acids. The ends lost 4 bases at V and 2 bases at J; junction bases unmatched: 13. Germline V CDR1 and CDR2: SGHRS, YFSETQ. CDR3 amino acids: CASSLTTPGQGPYEQYF. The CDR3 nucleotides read TGCGCCAGCAGCCTTACAACCCCCGGACAGGGGCCCTACGAGCAGTACTTC.

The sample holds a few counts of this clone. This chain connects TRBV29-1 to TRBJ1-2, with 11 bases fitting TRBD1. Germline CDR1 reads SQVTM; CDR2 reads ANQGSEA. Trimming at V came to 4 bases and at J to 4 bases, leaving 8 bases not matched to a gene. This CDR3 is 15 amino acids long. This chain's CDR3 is CSVGTGGESFYGYTF. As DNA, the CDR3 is TGCAGCGTTGGGACAGGGGGCGAGTCGTTCTATGGCTACACCTTC.

The CDR3 DNA reads as TGTGCCAGCAGCTTAGAGGCGTTCGGGGGATACGAGCAGTACTTC. Protein product: CASSLEAFGGYEQYF. The chain uses TRBV11-2 and TRBJ2-7, with D maybe TRBD2 (6 bases). V gave up 0 bases and J gave up 4 bases, with 13 bases separating them. Per the germline V gene, CDR1 is SGHAT and CDR2 is FQNNGV. This CDR3 comprises 15 residues.

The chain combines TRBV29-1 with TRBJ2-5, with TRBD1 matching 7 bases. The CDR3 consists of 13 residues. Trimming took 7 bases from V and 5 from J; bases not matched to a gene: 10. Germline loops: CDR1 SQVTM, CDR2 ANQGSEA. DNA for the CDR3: TGCAGCGAATCAAGGGGGCCGGGCGAGACCCAGTACTTC. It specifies CSESRGPGETQYF. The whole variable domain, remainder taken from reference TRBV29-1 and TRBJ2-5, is SAVISQKPSRDICQRGTSLTIQCQVDSQVTMMFWYRQQPGQSLTLIATANQGSEATYESGFVIDKFPISRPNLTFSTLTVSNMSPEDSSIYLCSESRGPGETQYFGPGTRLLVL.

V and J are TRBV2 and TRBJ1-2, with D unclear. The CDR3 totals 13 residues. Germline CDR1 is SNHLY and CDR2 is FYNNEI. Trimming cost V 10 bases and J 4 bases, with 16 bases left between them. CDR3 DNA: TGTGCCATCTTCCGAACAGAAGGCTATGGCTACACCTTC. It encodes CAIFRTEGYGYTF. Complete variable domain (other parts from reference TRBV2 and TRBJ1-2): EPEVTQTPSHQVTQMGQEVILRCVPISNHLYFYWYRQILGQKVEFLVSFYNNEISEKSEIFDDQFSVERPDGSNFTLKIRSTKLEDSAMYFCAIFRTEGYGYTFGSGTRLTVV.

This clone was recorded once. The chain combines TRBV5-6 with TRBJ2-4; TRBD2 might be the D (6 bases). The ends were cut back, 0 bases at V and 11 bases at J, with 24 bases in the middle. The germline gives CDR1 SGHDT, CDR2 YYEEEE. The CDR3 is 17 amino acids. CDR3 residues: CASSLAEGTPGWFVQYF. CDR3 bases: TGTGCCAGCAGCTTGGCGGAGGGGACGCCGGGGTGGTTTGTTCAGTACTTC.

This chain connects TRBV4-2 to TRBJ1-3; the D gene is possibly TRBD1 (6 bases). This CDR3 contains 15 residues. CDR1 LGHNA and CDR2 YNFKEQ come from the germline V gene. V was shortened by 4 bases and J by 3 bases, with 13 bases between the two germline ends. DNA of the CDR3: TGTGCCAGCAGCCCCGAACAGGGTAATGGAAACACCATATATTTT. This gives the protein CASSPEQGNGNTIYF.

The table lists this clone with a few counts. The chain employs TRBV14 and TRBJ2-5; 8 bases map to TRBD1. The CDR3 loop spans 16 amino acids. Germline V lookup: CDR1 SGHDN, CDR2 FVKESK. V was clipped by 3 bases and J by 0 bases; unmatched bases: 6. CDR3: CASSHWEDRDQETQYF. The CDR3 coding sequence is TGTGCCAGCAGCCACTGGGAGGACAGGGACCAAGAGACCCAGTACTTC.

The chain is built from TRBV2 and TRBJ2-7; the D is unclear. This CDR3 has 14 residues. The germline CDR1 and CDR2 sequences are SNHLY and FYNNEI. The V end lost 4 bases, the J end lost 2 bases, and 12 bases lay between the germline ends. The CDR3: CASSGPPPTYEQYF. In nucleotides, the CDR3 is TGTGCCAGCAGTGGCCCCCCCCCTACCTACGAGCAGTACTTC.

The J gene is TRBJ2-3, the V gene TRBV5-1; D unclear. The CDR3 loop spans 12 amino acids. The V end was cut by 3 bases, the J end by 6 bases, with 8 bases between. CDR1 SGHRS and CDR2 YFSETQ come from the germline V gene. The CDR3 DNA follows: TGCGCCAGCAGCTCCGAAGAGGATACGCAGTATTTT. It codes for CASSSEEDTQYF.

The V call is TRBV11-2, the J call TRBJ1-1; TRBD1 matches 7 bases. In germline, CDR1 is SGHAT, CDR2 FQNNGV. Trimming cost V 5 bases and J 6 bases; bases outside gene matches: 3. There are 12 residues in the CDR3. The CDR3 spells CASSRDRAEAFF. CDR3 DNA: TGTGCCAGCAGCAGAGACAGGGCTGAAGCTTTCTTT.

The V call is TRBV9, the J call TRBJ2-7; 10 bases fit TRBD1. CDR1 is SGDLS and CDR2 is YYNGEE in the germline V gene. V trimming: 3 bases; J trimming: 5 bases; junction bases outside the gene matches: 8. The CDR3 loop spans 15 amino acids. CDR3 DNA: TGTGCCAGCAGCGGGGGGACAGGGGTGGTAGACGAGCAGTACTTC. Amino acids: CASSGGTGVVDEQYF.

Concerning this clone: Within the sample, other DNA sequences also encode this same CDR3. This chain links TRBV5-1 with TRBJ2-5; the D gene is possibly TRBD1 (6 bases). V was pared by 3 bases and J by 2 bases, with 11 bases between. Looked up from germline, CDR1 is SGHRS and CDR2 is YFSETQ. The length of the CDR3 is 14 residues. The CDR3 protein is CASSSGQPQETQYF. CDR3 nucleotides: TGCGCCAGCAGCTCCGGACAGCCTCAAGAGACCCAGTACTTC. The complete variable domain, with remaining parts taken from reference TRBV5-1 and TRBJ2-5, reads KAGVTQTPRYLIKTRGQQVTLSCSPISGHRSVSWYQQTPGQGLQFLFEYFSETQRNKGNFPGRFSGRQFSNSRSEMNVSTLELGDSALYLCASSSGQPQETQYFGPGTRLLVL.

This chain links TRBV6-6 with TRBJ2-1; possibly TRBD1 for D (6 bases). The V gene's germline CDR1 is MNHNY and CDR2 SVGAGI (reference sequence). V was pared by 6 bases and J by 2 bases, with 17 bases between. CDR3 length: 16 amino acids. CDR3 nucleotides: TGTGCCAGCAGGACACATACAGGGTTTGCCTACAATGAGCAGTTCTTC. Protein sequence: CASRTHTGFAYNEQFF.

CDR3 sequence: CASSQDLDWPLHF. The CDR3 DNA is TGCGCCAGCAGCCAAGACTTGGACTGGCCCCTCCACTTT. V is TRBV4-3 and J is TRBJ1-6; D gene uncertain. Trimming pared 0 bases from V and 13 bases from J, leaving 10 bases between. This CDR3 contains 13 residues. Looked up from germline, CDR1 is LGHNA and CDR2 is YSLEER.